The present entry profiles one TCR beta chain with its context. No antigen is known for it. Produced via immunoSEQ multiplex PCR; TCRdb's table is partial and in-frame only. The table has 120,000 or so clones, about 96% seen once. This CDR3 contains 17 residues. The germline V gene encodes CDR1 MDHEN and CDR2 SYDVKM. Unmatched junction bases numbered 10, after V lost 5 bases and J lost 0 bases. The source of the sample is a study of cytomegalovirus exposure and HLA in healthy donors. Whole-study findings and limits: The study labeled 150 to 200 TCR beta chains cytomegalovirus-associated.

The J gene is TRBJ2-1, the V gene TRBV28, with 7 nucleotides matching TRBD2. The sequence was obtained from a man aged 18 to 30 in good health and CMV-seronegative. Sequenced input: PBMCs. The chain's CDR3 is CASSTNSGWYSYNEQFF. In DNA form, the CDR3 reads TGTGCCAGCAGTACTAATAGCGGGTGGTACTCCTACAATGAGCAGTTCTTC.